The clone carrying this T cell receptor (beta chain) was detected many times. Its antigen is undetermined. The entry originates in a study of CD8 T cells in ankylosing spondylitis. 5'-RACE, quantitative and with molecular barcodes, yielded the TCR beta libraries. TCRdb reprocessed the 5' RACE reads with MiXCR, giving one entry per CDR3 protein. The sample lists more than 400,000 distinct CDR3 sequences, over 4% occurring once. Study conclusions and caveats: Researchers report that disease-linked clones proved CD8+ and relatively rare in peripheral blood. Matched ankylosing spondylitis synovial fluid reportedly showed significant enrichment of disease-linked clones. Past research had described some motif variants in reactive arthritis synovial fluid and blood. Characteristic, it appeared, of ankylosing spondylitis blood was a TCR beta motif of about eight highly homologous variants.

The sequence derives from a male donor with ankylosing spondylitis. Sequenced material: blood, either unsorted or a sorted T cell fraction (not recorded which).

Here the CDR3 reads CASSPGGPFYSNQPQHF. The CDR3 DNA sequence: TGTGCCAGCAGCCCCGGGGGACCTTTTTATAGCAATCAGCCCCAGCATTTT. V usage is TRBV7-9 and J usage is TRBJ1-5, with TRBD1 as a possible D gene (5 bases). CDR3 length: 17 residues. Trimming pared 5 bases from V and 0 bases from J, leaving 17 bases between. Germline V gene sequence: CDR1 SEHNR, CDR2 FQNEAQ (reference sequence).